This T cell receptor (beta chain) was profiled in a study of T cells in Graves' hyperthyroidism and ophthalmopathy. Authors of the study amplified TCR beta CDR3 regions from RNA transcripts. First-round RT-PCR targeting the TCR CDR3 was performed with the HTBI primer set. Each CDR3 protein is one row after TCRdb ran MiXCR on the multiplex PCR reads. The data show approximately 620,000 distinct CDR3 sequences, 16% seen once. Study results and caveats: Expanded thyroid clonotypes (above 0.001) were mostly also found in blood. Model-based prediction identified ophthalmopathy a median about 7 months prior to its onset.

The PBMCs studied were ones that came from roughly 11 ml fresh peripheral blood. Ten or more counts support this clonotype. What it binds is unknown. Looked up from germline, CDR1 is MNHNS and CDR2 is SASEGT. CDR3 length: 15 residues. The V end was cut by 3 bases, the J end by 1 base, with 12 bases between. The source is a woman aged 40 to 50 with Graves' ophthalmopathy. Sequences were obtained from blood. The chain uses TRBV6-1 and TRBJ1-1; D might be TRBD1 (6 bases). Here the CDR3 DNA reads TGTGCCAGCAGTGAGACAGACAGGACGAACACTGAAGCTTTCTTT. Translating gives CASSETDRTNTEAFF.